The next 26 T cell receptor beta chains were all read from a single sample in a study of technical replicates of blood from four donors. Repertoires were generated with immunoSEQ multiplex PCR, while TCRdb's copy carries only in-frame clones and drops some. This table holds roughly 62,000 clones, about 95% found once. Source material: PBMCs. The receptors stem from a human donor in good health. Some clones in this sample may be carry-over from other donors' samples.

Comments on this clone: An end of the junction differs from the germline gene, which may be a read error. J is TRBJ2-5 and V is TRBV7-2; possibly TRBD2 for D (5 bases). Germline V gene data show CDR1 as SGHTA and CDR2 as FQGNSA. The CDR3 contains 14 residues. CDR3 nucleotides: TGTGCCAGCAGCTTAAGGGAGCAACTGCCCTCTGGGAACTTC. It yields the protein CASSLREQLPSGNF.

The chain is built from TRBV5-1 and TRBJ2-1; D perhaps matches TRBD1 (5 bases). Germline assignment: CDR1 SGHRS and CDR2 YFSETQ. V lost 4 bases, J lost 5 bases, and 10 bases lay in between. This CDR3 contains 13 residues. CDR3 amino acids: CASSIVQDNEQFF. CDR3 sequence (DNA): TGCGCCAGCAGCATCGTACAGGACAATGAGCAGTTCTTC.

The genes are TRBV30 and TRBJ1-1; 8 nucleotides agree with TRBD1. CDR1 is GTSNPN, CDR2 SVGIG, per germline (reference sequence). V was clipped by 1 base and J by 5 bases; unmatched bases: 3. The CDR3 is 13 amino acids. The CDR3: CAWSGQGITEAFF. DNA of the CDR3: TGTGCCTGGAGTGGACAGGGGATAACTGAAGCTTTCTTT.

The chain's CDR3 is CASSPGLRLETQYF. The CDR3 DNA sequence: TGCGCCAGCAGCCCGGGTTTGCGGTTGGAGACCCAGTACTTC. This chain joins TRBV5-1 and TRBJ2-5, with D uncertain. CDR3 length: 14 amino acids. Trimming removed 4 bases at V and 5 bases at J, with 15 bases between. CDR1 SGHRS and CDR2 YFSETQ come from the germline V gene.

A remark on this clone: One end of the junction varies from germline; a read error may be responsible. V usage is TRBV7-9 and J usage is TRBJ1-6; D gene ambiguous. The CDR3 runs to 12 residues. Germline V gene lookup returns CDR1 SEHNR and CDR2 FQNEAQ (reference sequence). The CDR3 nucleotides are TGTGCCAGCAGCCCGTCCAATTTTAGACTATACTTT. Protein: CASSPSNFRLYF.

This sequence joins TRBV21-1 and TRBJ2-1; the table's D call, TRBD1, has no DNA check behind it. TRBV21-1 is a pseudogene segment. This CDR3 spans 13 amino acids. DNA for the CDR3: TGTGCCAGCAGCAACCAGGTCCGCAATGAGCAGTTCTTC. This codes for CASSNQVRNEQFF.

This chain joins TRBV25-1 and TRBJ1-1, with D perhaps TRBD1 (5 bases). Looked up from germline, CDR1 is MGHDK and CDR2 is SYGVNS. V was shortened by 3 bases and J by 4 bases, with 15 bases between the two germline ends. This CDR3 is 15 amino acids long. The CDR3 nucleotides are TGTGCCAGCAGTGATATGGGGGGTAGCGGCACTGAAGCTTTCTTT. Amino acids: CASSDMGGSGTEAFF.

This chain joins TRBV7-2 and TRBJ2-1, with 8 nucleotides matching TRBD2. The germline CDR1 and CDR2 sequences are SGHTA and FQGNSA. Germline trimming cut 4 bases from V and 3 bases from J; bases unmatched to any gene: 11. The CDR3 is 17 residues long. The CDR3 nucleotides read TGTGCCAGCAGCTCTCTCCGGGGGGGGGCCATCTACAATGAGCAGTTCTTC. Translation gives CASSSLRGGAIYNEQFF.

V and J are TRBV7-9 and TRBJ2-5, with a tentative D call TRBD2 (6 bases). The V and J ends lost 5 bases and 5 bases respectively, with 18 bases between them. This CDR3 region has 15 residues. CDR1 and CDR2 (germline): SEHNR, FQNEAQ (reference sequence). In nucleotides, the CDR3 is TGTGCCAGCAGCCTTGGAGGGATACACACGGAGACCCAGTACTTC. Translation gives CASSLGGIHTETQYF.

V gene TRBV9 combines with J gene TRBJ2-1, with 12 bases matching TRBD2. The CDR3 is made up of 23 amino acids. J lost 8 bases, V lost 3 bases, and 30 bases had no gene match. Germline V lookup: CDR1 SGDLS, CDR2 YYNGEE. In DNA form, the CDR3 reads TGTGCCAGCAGCGCGAGGCCCCCTCAGAAAACAACTAGCGGGAGGTGGGCGTACGATGAGCAGTTCTTC. Translated: CASSARPPQKTTSGRWAYDEQFF.

The chain recombines TRBV4-2 with TRBJ2-6; possibly TRBD1 for D (6 bases). Trimming removed 4 bases from V and 0 bases from J, with 13 bases in between. Per the germline V gene, CDR1 is LGHNA and CDR2 is YNFKEQ. The CDR3 has 17 residues. CDR3 coding DNA: TGTGCCAGCAGCCCCCGGGACAAGTCCTCTGGGGCCAACGTCCTGACTTTC. Amino acid sequence: CASSPRDKSSGANVLTF.

The chain combines TRBV30 with TRBJ1-3; D not resolved. Germline lookup yields CDR1 GTSNPN and CDR2 SVGIG (reference sequence). CDR3 length: 13 amino acids. The germline V and J ends were trimmed by 5 bases and 4 bases, with 12 bases remaining between them. The CDR3 loop reads CAWGRHGGNTIYF. Written as DNA, the CDR3 is TGTGCCTGGGGGAGGCACGGCGGAAACACCATATATTTT.

The chain uses TRBV5-8 and TRBJ2-2; maybe TRBD1 (6 bases). The germline V and J ends were trimmed by 5 bases and 0 bases, with 11 bases remaining between them. CDR3 length: 15 amino acids. Germline CDR1 and CDR2: SGHTS and YDEGEE. This CDR3 is CASSTGISNTGELFF. The CDR3 DNA reads as TGTGCCAGCAGTACAGGGATTTCGAACACCGGGGAGCTGTTTTTT. Full variable domain (rest looked up from reference TRBV5-8 and TRBJ2-2): EAGVTQSPTHLIKTRGQQATLRCSPISGHTSVYWYQQALGLGLQFLLWYDEGEERNRGNFPPRFSGRQFPNYSSELNVNALELEDSALYLCASSTGISNTGELFFGEGSRLTVL.

The J gene is TRBJ2-1, the V gene TRBV6-4, with a tentative D call TRBD1 (5 bases). The V and J ends lost 3 bases and 6 bases respectively, with 9 bases between them. The germline CDR1 and CDR2 sequences are MRHNA and SNTAGT. CDR3 size: 13 residues. This CDR3 reads CASSEGPPNEQFF. The CDR3 nucleotides are TGTGCCAGCAGTGAGGGGCCCCCCAATGAGCAGTTCTTC.

V gene TRBV5-8 combines with J gene TRBJ1-5; D unresolved. Germline-derived CDR1 and CDR2 are SGHTS and YDEGEE. The CDR3 totals 15 residues. Trimming shortened V by 0 bases and J by 0 bases, and 7 bases separated the two germline ends. CDR3 sequence (DNA): TGTGCCAGCAGCTTGGGAGAATCTAGCAATCAGCCCCAGCATTTT. Amino acids: CASSLGESSNQPQHF.

The chain uses TRBV2 and TRBJ2-1, with 10 bases lining up with TRBD2. The germline gives CDR1 SNHLY, CDR2 FYNNEI. CDR3 length: 14 amino acids. V lost 6 bases to trimming and J lost 3 bases; unmatched junction nucleotides: 2. CDR3 amino acids: CASSRTSGYNEQFF. CDR3 coding DNA: TGTGCCAGCAGCAGGACTAGCGGCTACAATGAGCAGTTCTTC.

The V gene is TRBV4-2, the J gene TRBJ2-7; TRBD1 matches 9 bases. The J segment lost 5 bases and the V segment lost 4 bases, leaving 0 bases of the junction unmatched. There are 12 residues in the CDR3. Per the germline V gene, CDR1 is LGHNA and CDR2 is YNFKEQ. CDR3 protein: CASSRTGDEQYF. The CDR3 coding sequence is TGTGCCAGCAGCCGGACAGGGGACGAGCAGTACTTC.

The chain is built from TRBV6-6 and TRBJ2-7; D possibly corresponds to TRBD1 (6 bases). The CDR3 is 15 residues long. Trimming removed 7 bases from V and 2 bases from J, with 18 bases in between. Germline CDR1 MNHNY, CDR2 SVGAGI (reference sequence). CDR3 sequence (DNA): TGTGCCAGCACCGCTGGGTCCAGGGGCCCCTACGAGCAGTACTTC. Protein sequence: CASTAGSRGPYEQYF.

The V gene is TRBV10-3, the J gene TRBJ2-3; 9 bases line up with TRBD2. This CDR3 spans 21 amino acids. Germline-derived CDR1 and CDR2 are ENHRY and SYGVKD. The ends lost 7 bases at V and 3 bases at J; junction bases unmatched: 26. Written as DNA, the CDR3 is TGTGCCATCATTCTAACTGCGGAGCGTCTAGCGGGACGACTGAAAACAGATACGCAGTATTTT. Its translation: CAIILTAERLAGRLKTDTQYF.

V is TRBV19 and J is TRBJ2-7; 7 positions match TRBD2. CDR1 is LNHDA, CDR2 SQIVND, per germline (reference sequence). This CDR3 spans 15 amino acids. The J segment lost 6 bases and the V segment lost 0 bases, leaving 8 bases of the junction unmatched. The CDR3 sequence is CASSIDPAGDREQYF. In DNA, the CDR3 is TGTGCCAGTAGTATAGATCCGGCGGGAGATCGCGAGCAGTACTTC. Drawing the rest from reference TRBV19 and TRBJ2-7, the complete variable domain is DGGITQSPKYLFRKEGQNVTLSCEQNLNHDAMYWYRQDPGQGLRLIYYSQIVNDFQKGDIAEGYSVSREKKESFPLTVTSAQKNPTAFYLCASSIDPAGDREQYFGPGTRLTVT.

CDR3 DNA: TGCGCCAGCAGCCAAGATTTCAGGCAGTTGACAGATACGCAGTATTTT. As protein: CASSQDFRQLTDTQYF. The J gene is TRBJ2-3, the V gene TRBV4-3; D call uncertain. Germline V CDR1 and CDR2: LGHNA, YSLEER. V was pared by 0 bases and J by 3 bases, with 13 bases between. CDR3 length equals 16 residues.

The chain carries TRBV19 and TRBJ1-6; no definite D call. The CDR3 is 13 residues long. V was trimmed by 4 bases and J by 7 bases, leaving 8 bases between them. Germline V CDR1 and CDR2: LNHDA, SQIVND (reference sequence). The chain's CDR3 is CASSTQRNSPLHF. CDR3 DNA sequence: TGTGCCAGTAGTACACAGAGAAATTCACCCCTCCACTTT.

The rearrangement links TRBV6-5 to TRBJ2-7, with D possibly TRBD1 on 6 matching bases. The V and J ends lost 4 bases and 7 bases respectively, with 17 bases between them. CDR1 and CDR2 (germline): MNHEY, SVGAGI. The CDR3 runs 14 residues. The CDR3 here is CASSWGRGIVEQYF. Here the CDR3 DNA reads TGTGCCAGCAGTTGGGGCAGGGGCATCGTTGAGCAGTACTTC.

V gene TRBV27 combines with J gene TRBJ1-2, with D possibly TRBD1 on 6 matching bases. V lost 1 base and J 4 bases, leaving 13 bases between the germline ends. The CDR3 totals 15 residues. Germline V lookup: CDR1 MNHEY, CDR2 SMNVEV (reference sequence). CDR3: CASSLWFGTSYGYTF. In DNA, the CDR3 is TGTGCCAGCAGTTTATGGTTTGGGACATCCTATGGCTACACCTTC.

CDR3 in DNA: TGTGCCAGCAGTGACGGACAGGGGGTTAATTCACCCCTCCACTTT. Its translation is CASSDGQGVNSPLHF. The chain joins TRBV6-4 to TRBJ1-6; 10 nucleotides match TRBD1. Trimming took 2 bases from V and 6 from J; bases not matched to a gene: 1. The CDR3 loop spans 15 amino acids. Germline assignment: CDR1 MRHNA and CDR2 SNTAGT.

DNA of the CDR3: TGTGCCAGCAGCTTATCCAGCGGGGCTAAGGAAGAGACCCAGTACTTC. It yields the protein CASSLSSGAKEETQYF. The chain combines TRBV5-4 with TRBJ2-5, with 7 bases lining up with TRBD2. Germline-derived CDR1 and CDR2 are SGHNT and YYREEE (reference sequence). Trimming at V came to 2 bases and at J to 3 bases, leaving 10 bases not matched to a gene. The CDR3 length is 16 residues.